A single sample gave rise to the 27 T cell receptor beta chains below, sequenced in a study of blood T cell repertoires in COVID-19. Only in-frame clones appear in the TCRdb table, and some are missing; sequencing was by immunoSEQ multiplex PCR. The table includes approximately 220,000 clones, 70% to 90% detected once. The specimen sequenced was peripheral blood. The receptors shown here come from a man aged 50 or older with acute or convalescent COVID-19.

Only a few counts were recorded for this clone. V usage is TRBV27 and J usage is TRBJ1-6, with D possibly being TRBD1 (6 bases). The CDR3 has 19 amino acids. Trimming removed 5 bases at V and 5 bases at J, with 25 bases between. Per the germline V gene, CDR1 is MNHEY and CDR2 is SMNVEV (reference sequence). CDR3 sequence (DNA): TGTGCCAGCAGTCCTCGGGGGGGCGCTTCGTCCGTAAATAATTCACCCCTCCACTTT. Its translation: CASSPRGGASSVNNSPLHF.

The chain employs TRBV6-5 and TRBJ2-1; the match to TRBD1 covers 8 bases. In germline, CDR1 is MNHEY, CDR2 SVGAGI. Trimming took 1 base from V and 6 from J; bases not matched to a gene: 8. The CDR3 runs 16 residues. This CDR3 reads CASSYFQGAGGNEQFF. CDR3 nucleotide sequence: TGTGCCAGCAGTTACTTCCAGGGGGCTGGCGGCAATGAGCAGTTCTTC.

The chain combines TRBV30 with TRBJ1-6, with 8 positions matching TRBD1. Trimming took 4 bases from V and 0 from J; bases not matched to a gene: 11. Germline V gene sequence: CDR1 GTSNPN, CDR2 SVGIG (reference sequence). This CDR3 spans 18 amino acids. For the CDR3, the DNA is TGTGCCTGGACGAGGAGACAGGGGATTAGCTCCTATAATTCACCCCTCCACTTT. Protein product: CAWTRRQGISSYNSPLHF. Using reference TRBV30 and TRBJ1-6 for the parts outside the CDR3, the full variable domain is SQTIHQWPATLVQPVGSPLSLECTVEGTSNPNLYWYRQAAGRGLQLLFYSVGIGQISSEVPQNLSASRPQDRQFILSSKKLLLSDSGFYLCAWTRRQGISSYNSPLHFGNGTRLTVT.

The V gene is TRBV5-1, the J gene TRBJ2-2; D call uncertain. The CDR3 totals 13 residues. The V end was cut by 1 base, the J end by 6 bases, with 7 bases between. Looked up from germline, CDR1 is SGHRS and CDR2 is YFSETQ. CDR3 in amino acids: CASSLTVPGELFF. In DNA, the CDR3 is TGCGCCAGCAGCTTGACGGTTCCCGGGGAGCTGTTTTTT.

Only a few counts were recorded for this clone. The CDR3 coding sequence is TGTGCCAGCAGTACGACCGGGACAGTACCGCGGAGTGGCTACACCTTC. This translates into CASSTTGTVPRSGYTF. This chain links TRBV27 with TRBJ1-2; 7 positions agree with TRBD1. J lost 7 bases, V lost 5 bases, and 16 bases had no gene match. CDR3 length: 16 amino acids. Germline V lookup: CDR1 MNHEY, CDR2 SMNVEV (reference sequence).

The table lists this clone with a few counts. The chain combines TRBV18 with TRBJ2-2; possibly TRBD2 for D (6 bases). CDR1 and CDR2 from the germline V gene are KGHSH and LQKENI. With 3 bases removed from V and 3 bases from J, the gap between germline ends came to 11 bases. The CDR3 sequence is 15 residues long. The CDR3 protein is CASSPQEGDTGELFF. As DNA, the CDR3 is TGTGCCAGCTCACCCCAGGAGGGTGACACCGGGGAGCTGTTTTTT.

This rearrangement joins TRBV6-5 to TRBJ2-5; D gene unclear. This CDR3 comprises 13 residues. Germline CDR1 MNHEY, CDR2 SVGAGI. V lost 4 bases and J lost 2, with 8 bases in between. The CDR3 sequence: CASSLMLQETQYF. CDR3 nucleotide sequence: TGTGCCAGCAGTTTAATGTTGCAAGAGACCCAGTACTTC.

V and J are TRBV11-2 and TRBJ2-7; 8 nucleotides align to TRBD1. Germline CDR1 is SGHAT and CDR2 is FQNNGV. The V gene end was trimmed by 3 bases and the J gene end by 4 bases; junction bases not matched to a gene: 8. The CDR3 runs 15 residues. CDR3 DNA sequence: TGTGCCAGCAGCTTTCTTCAGGGGGCGGGGTACGAGCAGTACTTC. Translating it yields CASSFLQGAGYEQYF.

The chain carries TRBV4-1 and TRBJ1-4; unclear D gene. The germline V gene has CDR1 MGHRA and CDR2 YSYEKL. The V gene lost 0 bases and the J gene lost 0 bases, with 17 bases spanning the gap. This CDR3 region has 19 residues. The chain's CDR3 is CASSQERGGRIATNEKLFF. The CDR3 bases are TGCGCCAGCAGCCAAGAGAGAGGAGGGAGGATTGCAACTAATGAAAAACTGTTTTTT.

This clone has more than one count but fewer than ten. This chain joins TRBV19 and TRBJ1-1; tentative D call: TRBD1 (6 bases). Germline loops: CDR1 LNHDA, CDR2 SQIVND (reference sequence). Trimming took off 7 bases at V and 2 bases at J, with 17 bases between the two ends. This CDR3 contains 15 residues. As DNA, the CDR3 is TGTGCCAGTAATTCGCCGGGGGGGACAAACACTGAAGCTTTCTTT. Translated: CASNSPGGTNTEAFF.

The gene calls are TRBV6-5 and TRBJ2-7, with TRBD1 identical over 11 bases. Trimming cost V 2 bases and J 3 bases; bases outside gene matches: 3. CDR3 size: 15 residues. CDR1 is MNHEY, CDR2 SVGAGI, per germline. CDR3 in amino acids: CASSYGDRGSYEQYF. In nucleotides, the CDR3 is TGTGCCAGCAGTTACGGGGACAGGGGGAGCTACGAGCAGTACTTC.

The CDR3 sequence is CASSLPGQGSGGYTF. Written as DNA, the CDR3 is TGTGCCAGCAGTCTTCCGGGACAGGGGTCGGGTGGCTACACCTTC. This chain links TRBV6-5 with TRBJ1-2; 10 bases map to TRBD1. J gave up 7 bases and V 5 bases, and 10 bases lay outside the gene matches. Germline V gene lookup returns CDR1 MNHEY and CDR2 SVGAGI. The CDR3 has 15 amino acids.

The CDR3 loop is CASRAEFVNTEAFF. The CDR3 DNA reads TGTGCCAGCAGGGCTGAATTCGTGAACACTGAAGCTTTCTTT. The V call is TRBV27, the J call TRBJ1-1; no reliable D call. The CDR3 totals 14 residues. Trimming left V 6 bases short and J 0 bases short, with 11 bases between. The germline V gene encodes CDR1 MNHEY and CDR2 SMNVEV (reference sequence).

V and J are TRBV11-2 and TRBJ1-1; no reliable D call. V was trimmed by 1 base and J by 6 bases, leaving 15 bases between them. The CDR3 totals 15 residues. CDR1 is SGHAT, CDR2 FQNNGV, per germline. CDR3 sequence: CASSLGPGVGAEAFF. In DNA, the CDR3 is TGTGCCAGCAGCTTAGGCCCCGGCGTTGGAGCTGAAGCTTTCTTT.

The rearrangement links TRBV6-6 to TRBJ1-2, with D maybe TRBD1 (5 bases). From germline, CDR1 is MNHNY and CDR2 SVGAGI (reference sequence). CDR3 length: 14 amino acids. The V end lost 2 bases, the J end lost 3 bases, and 10 bases lay between the germline ends. The CDR3, as DNA: TGTGCCAGCAGTTACGGCAGGGCAGACTATGGCTACACCTTC. Translation: CASSYGRADYGYTF.

This sequence joins TRBV5-8 and TRBJ1-1, with a possible D match to TRBD1 (6 bases). The CDR3 has 12 residues. Germline V gene lookup returns CDR1 SGHTS and CDR2 YDEGEE. V was clipped by 6 bases and J by 9 bases, with 15 bases between them. CDR3 region: CASTLWGPQAFF. CDR3 sequence (DNA): TGTGCCAGCACCCTCTGGGGGCCCCAAGCTTTCTTT.

This clone was seen only a few times. The chain uses TRBV19 and TRBJ2-1; D may be TRBD2 (5 bases). This CDR3 has 14 amino acids. The V end lost 4 bases, the J end lost 8 bases, and 15 bases lay between the germline ends. The germline gives CDR1 LNHDA, CDR2 SQIVND (reference sequence). The CDR3 region has the DNA TGTGCCAGTAGTAGGAGAGGGTCCCTCGATGAGCAGTTCTTC. This translates into CASSRRGSLDEQFF.

The chain has TRBV11-2 and TRBJ1-2; no definite D call. CDR1 and CDR2 from the germline V gene are SGHAT and FQNNGV. V was pared by 1 base and J by 3 bases, with 9 bases between. CDR3 length equals 14 residues. The CDR3 protein is CASSLAGGYYGYTF. CDR3 nucleotide sequence: TGTGCCAGCAGCTTAGCCGGAGGGTACTATGGCTACACCTTC. The full variable domain, with the rest looked up from reference TRBV11-2 and TRBJ1-2, is EAGVAQSPRYKIIEKRQSVAFWCNPISGHATLYWYQQILGQGPKLLIQFQNNGVVDDSQLPKDRFSAERLKGVDSTLKIQPAKLEDSAVYLCASSLAGGYYGYTFGSGTRLTVV.

The chain links TRBV13 to TRBJ1-1; D is ambiguous. Trimming removed 3 bases from V and 1 base from J, with 3 bases in between. The CDR3 spans 12 residues. Germline V lookup: CDR1 PRHDT, CDR2 FYEKMQ (reference sequence). DNA for the CDR3: TGTGCCAGCAGCTTTCAGAACACTGAAGCTTTCTTT. Its protein product is CASSFQNTEAFF.

This clone was detected only once. The rearrangement links TRBV2 to TRBJ1-2, with 8 bases that match TRBD1. In germline, CDR1 is SNHLY, CDR2 FYNNEI. V trimming: 6 bases; J trimming: 3 bases; junction bases outside the gene matches: 9. The CDR3 has 15 residues. The DNA for the CDR3 is TGTGCCAGCAGAGCAGGGGGCCCAGTTTACTATGGCTACACCTTC. It codes for CASRAGGPVYYGYTF.

The gene calls are TRBV7-2 and TRBJ1-5, with TRBD1 identical over 8 bases. V lost 3 bases and J lost 6; bases outside the gene matches: 7. Germline V gene lookup returns CDR1 SGHTA and CDR2 FQGNSA. The CDR3 runs to 15 residues. Written as DNA, the CDR3 is TGTGCCAGCAGCTTCACCCAGGGGGCAGGTCAGCCCCAGCATTTT. Translation gives CASSFTQGAGQPQHF.

The chain combines TRBV18 with TRBJ2-7; 9 bases match TRBD1. The CDR3 consists of 15 residues. The V gene's germline CDR1 is KGHSH and CDR2 LQKENI. V was pared by 2 bases and J by 5 bases, with 7 bases of the junction left unmatched. The CDR3 DNA follows: TGTGCCAGCTCACCAAAGGGACAGGGCCACCACGAGCAGTACTTC. As protein: CASSPKGQGHHEQYF.

The chain couples TRBV6-5 to TRBJ1-2; possibly TRBD1 for D (6 bases). The V and J ends lost 5 bases and 6 bases respectively, with 19 bases between them. The CDR3 covers 15 residues. Germline CDR1 is MNHEY and CDR2 is SVGAGI. In DNA, the CDR3 is TGTGCCAGCAGTATCAACCAGGGGTACCGCGATGGCTACACCTTC. Translation: CASSINQGYRDGYTF.

V gene TRBV11-1 combines with J gene TRBJ2-2; D is perhaps TRBD2 (5 bases). Between the trimmed V and J ends, which lost 5 bases and 0 bases, there was a span of 13 bases. Germline V lookup: CDR1 SGHAT, CDR2 FQDESV (reference sequence). The CDR3 has 16 residues. The CDR3 DNA follows: TGTGCCAGCAGCCTTAGAGGGCAGGCGAACACCGGGGAGCTGTTTTTT. Residues: CASSLRGQANTGELFF.

The chain couples TRBV2 to TRBJ2-7; D not certain. With 6 bases removed from V and 4 bases from J, the gap between germline ends came to 4 bases. In germline, CDR1 is SNHLY, CDR2 FYNNEI. This CDR3 region has 10 residues. The CDR3 reads CASREYEQYF. For the CDR3, the DNA is TGTGCCAGCAGGGAGTACGAGCAGTACTTC.

This chain uses TRBV5-1 with TRBJ1-1, with D possibly TRBD1 on 6 matching bases. V lost 0 bases and J lost 4, with 13 bases in between. CDR3 length: 15 amino acids. Germline V CDR1 and CDR2: SGHRS, YFSETQ. The CDR3 is CASSLEEQGLTEAFF. In nucleotides, the CDR3 is TGCGCCAGCAGCTTGGAGGAGCAGGGGCTCACTGAAGCTTTCTTT.

V usage is TRBV5-5 and J usage is TRBJ2-5, with TRBD2 matching over 15 bases. The length of the CDR3 is 19 residues. V lost 1 base, J lost 5 bases, and 12 bases stayed unmatched. Looked up from germline, CDR1 is SGHKS and CDR2 is YYEKEE (reference sequence). For the CDR3, the DNA is TGTGCCAGCAGCTTGAGTCCTGGACTAGCGGGGGGGCAACGGGAGACCCAGTACTTC. Its protein product is CASSLSPGLAGGQRETQYF.